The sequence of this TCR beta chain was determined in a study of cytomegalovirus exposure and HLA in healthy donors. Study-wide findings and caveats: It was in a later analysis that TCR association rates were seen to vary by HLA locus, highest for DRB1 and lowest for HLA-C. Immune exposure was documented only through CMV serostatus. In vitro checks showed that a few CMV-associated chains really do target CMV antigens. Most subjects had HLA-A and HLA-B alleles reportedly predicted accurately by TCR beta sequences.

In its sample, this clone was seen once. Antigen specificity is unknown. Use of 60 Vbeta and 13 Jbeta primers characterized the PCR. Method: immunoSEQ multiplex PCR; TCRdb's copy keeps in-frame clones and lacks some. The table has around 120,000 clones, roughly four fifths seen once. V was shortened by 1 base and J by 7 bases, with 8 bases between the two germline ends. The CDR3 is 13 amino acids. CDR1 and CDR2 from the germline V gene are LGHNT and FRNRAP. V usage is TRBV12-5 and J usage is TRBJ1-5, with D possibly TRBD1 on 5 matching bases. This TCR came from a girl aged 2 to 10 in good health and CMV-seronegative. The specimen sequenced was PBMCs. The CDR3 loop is CASGLDQGQPQHF. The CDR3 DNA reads TGTGCTAGTGGTTTGGATCAGGGACAGCCCCAGCATTTT.